Sequencing of this T cell receptor (beta chain) was carried out in a study of T cell responses to AZD1222 COVID-19 vaccine. Study-wide results and limits: Spike-specific TCR breadth and depth both grew after two AZD1222 doses. Targets within unmutated variant regions were reportedly found for nearly half of spike-specific TCRs.

Comments on this clone: Antigen: not known.

The method was immunoSEQ multiplex PCR; TCRdb's version includes in-frame clones alone and lacks a portion of them. The repertoire includes around 160,000 clones, under 95% of them detected once, and 1.1% sits in the top ten. V shed 3 bases and J 5 bases; nucleotides not matched to a gene: 4. CDR1 and CDR2 (germline): SNHLY, FYNNEI. CDR3 length: 15 amino acids. Sequences were derived from peripheral blood, sampled 28 days after the second AZD1222 dose. This TCR came from an adult who received the AZD1222 COVID-19 vaccine. This chain uses TRBV2 with TRBJ2-5, with 12 bases matching TRBD2. In DNA form, the CDR3 reads TGTGCCAGCAGTGATATGCTAGCGGGGGGGGAGACCCAGTACTTC. It codes for CASSDMLAGGETQYF.